Listed below are T cell receptor beta chains from one sample, sequenced in a study of blood T cell repertoires in COVID-19. Sequencing was performed with immunoSEQ multiplex PCR; in TCRdb, only in-frame clones are kept and a portion is missing. This sample has approximately 240,000 clones, with about nine tenths found just once. Sequences were obtained from peripheral blood. The receptors here all came from a man aged 25-45 years with COVID-19, enrolled during active disease. CDR3s include the opening cysteine and the closing phenylalanine or tryptophan. A D gene is named only where the DNA matches it firmly. A row's size may be missing; if present it is once, few, many or a size class.

J gene	D gene	clone size	V gene	CDR3 protein	CDR3 DNA
TRBJ2-7	TRBD2	NA	TRBV27	CASSLFVGRGRVGEQYF	TGTGCCAGCAGTTTATTTGTCGGGAGGGGCAGGGTGGGAGAGCAGTACTTC
TRBJ1-2	TRBD1	few	TRBV5-1	CASSLPGQGAPTNYGYTF	TGCGCCAGCAGCTTACCGGGACAGGGAGCCCCTACTAACTATGGCTACACCTTC
TRBJ1-6	TRBD1	NA	TRBV30	CAWSTRQGASSYNSPLHF	TGTGCCTGGAGCACTCGACAGGGGGCGAGCTCCTATAATTCACCCCTCCACTTT
TRBJ2-1	NA	once	TRBV7-2	CASSLVSGASHNEQFF	TGTGCCAGCAGCTTAGTGTCAGGGGCTTCTCACAATGAGCAGTTCTTC
TRBJ1-1	NA	NA	TRBV3-1/TRBV3-2	CASSQDLENQGTEAFF	TGTGCCAGCAGCCAAGATCTAGAGAACCAGGGCACTGAAGCTTTCTTT
TRBJ1-3	NA	NA	TRBV5-1	CASSSGGHSAGNTIYF	TGCGCCAGCAGCTCAGGCGGGCACAGCGCTGGAAACACCATATATTTT
TRBJ2-1	NA	once	TRBV5-6	CASSSGGTGFHNEQFF	TGTGCCAGCAGCTCGGGGGGGACAGGGTTCCACAATGAGCAGTTCTTC
TRBJ2-2	NA	NA	TRBV4-1	CASSQVGGHPGGELFF	TGCGCCAGCAGCCAAGTTGGCGGGCACCCGGGCGGGGAGCTGTTTTTT
TRBJ2-7	TRBD1	once	TRBV7-9	CASRPGGYEQYF	TGTGCCAGCAGGCCAGGGGGATACGAGCAGTACTTC
TRBJ2-4	TRBD1	NA	TRBV4-1	CASSHQDRVFVKNIQYF	TGCGCCAGCAGCCATCAGGACAGGGTATTTGTCAAAAACATTCAGTACTTC
TRBJ2-7	TRBD2	NA	TRBV5-6	CASSFGISGGVYEQYF	TGTGCCAGCAGCTTTGGAATCTCGGGGGGAGTCTACGAGCAGTACTTC
TRBJ2-1	NA	NA	TRBV29-1	CSVVGRRGYNEQFF	TGCAGCGTTGTCGGACGGAGGGGATACAATGAGCAGTTCTTC
TRBJ2-7	TRBD1	NA	TRBV3-1/TRBV3-2	CASRPTGGDGGEQYF	TGTGCCAGCAGACCTACAGGGGGCGACGGAGGCGAGCAGTACTTC
TRBJ2-3	NA	NA	TRBV7-3	CASSLGPQGGTDTQYF	TGTGCCAGCAGCTTAGGGCCACAGGGTGGAACAGATACGCAGTATTTT
TRBJ2-4	NA	NA	TRBV20-1	CSASPRDIQYF	TGCAGTGCTTCCCCCCGGGACATTCAGTACTTC
TRBJ1-3	NA	NA	TRBV7-9	CASSWTGWGVTSGNTIYF	TGTGCCAGCAGCTGGACGGGATGGGGAGTTACCTCTGGAAACACCATATATTTT
TRBJ1-2	NA	NA	TRBV7-9	CASSLIPRGAYGYTF	TGTGCCAGCAGCTTAATCCCTCGGGGGGCCTATGGCTACACCTTC
TRBJ2-1	NA	NA	TRBV5-1	CASSLASNSYNEQFF	TGCGCCAGCAGCTTGGCGTCTAACTCCTACAATGAGCAGTTCTTC
TRBJ2-2	TRBD1	NA	TRBV25-1	CASSEHRTGLTGELFF	TGTGCCAGCAGTGAACATAGGACAGGGCTGACCGGGGAGCTGTTTTTT
TRBJ1-5	NA	NA	TRBV5-6	CASSPREGVYSNQPQHF	TGTGCCAGCAGCCCCCGCGAGGGCGTATATAGCAATCAGCCCCAGCATTTT
TRBJ1-6	TRBD1	NA	TRBV27	CASSFQQGYNSPLHF	TGTGCCAGCAGTTTCCAACAGGGGTATAATTCACCCCTCCACTTT
TRBJ2-3	NA	NA	TRBV30	CAWSGLASDTQYF	TGTGCCTGGAGTGGGCTAGCGTCAGATACGCAGTATTTT
TRBJ2-2	NA	NA	TRBV2	CASSELGSTGELFF	TGTGCCAGCAGTGAACTGGGGAGCACCGGGGAGCTGTTTTTT
TRBJ1-1	NA	once	TRBV6-5	CASSYTGRETEAFF	TGTGCCAGCAGTTATACAGGGAGGGAGACTGAAGCTTTCTTT
TRBJ2-1	NA	once	TRBV6-5	CASSQRQKNEQFF	TGTGCCAGCAGTCAACGACAGAAGAATGAGCAGTTCTTC
TRBJ1-1	TRBD1	NA	TRBV6-1	CASSDPGQGNTEAFF	TGTGCCAGCAGTGACCCGGGACAGGGGAACACTGAAGCTTTCTTT
TRBJ2-7	TRBD1	NA	TRBV29-1	CSVVGTGYYEQYF	TGCAGCGTTGTTGGGACAGGCTACTACGAGCAGTACTTC
TRBJ2-5	NA	NA	TRBV21-1	CASSPPDRGKETQYF	TGTGCCAGCAGCCCCCCGGACAGGGGAAAAGAGACCCAGTACTTC
TRBJ2-7	TRBD2	NA	TRBV10-3	CAISESLGLGNEQYF	TGTGCCATCAGTGAGTCGTTAGGACTAGGTAACGAGCAGTACTTC
TRBJ1-6	NA	NA	TRBV19	CASTPNQGYNSPLHF	TGTGCCAGTACCCCTAACCAGGGGTATAATTCACCCCTCCACTTT
TRBJ1-1	TRBD1	NA	TRBV4-1	CASSQDPPGQGNTEAFF	TGCGCCAGCAGCCAAGATCCTCCGGGACAGGGAAACACTGAAGCTTTCTTT
TRBJ2-7	TRBD1	NA	TRBV6-5	CASSLTGDEQYF	TGTGCCAGCAGTCTGACAGGGGACGAGCAGTACTTC
TRBJ1-5	TRBD1	NA	TRBV12-5	CASGPGQGAYSNQPQHF	TGTGCTAGTGGCCCGGGACAGGGGGCTTATAGCAATCAGCCCCAGCATTTT
TRBJ1-3	NA	NA	TRBV2	CASSPQGNTIYF	TGTGCCAGCAGCCCCCAGGGGAACACCATATATTTT
TRBJ1-1	TRBD1	NA	TRBV20-1	CSASGAGGMNTEAFF	TGCAGTGCTAGTGGTGCAGGGGGCATGAACACTGAAGCTTTCTTT
TRBJ2-1	TRBD1	NA	TRBV7-3	CASSLVGGRSYNEQFF	TGTGCCAGCAGCTTAGTAGGGGGCCGCTCTTACAATGAGCAGTTCTTC
TRBJ2-6	NA	NA	TRBV4-1	CASSQDLEGLLSGANVLTF	TGCGCCAGCAGCCAAGATCTAGAGGGCCTCCTCTCTGGGGCCAACGTCCTGACTTTC
TRBJ2-7	TRBD1	NA	TRBV28	CASSLSGQGFHEQYF	TGTGCCAGCAGTTTATCGGGACAGGGGTTCCACGAGCAGTACTTC
TRBJ2-5	TRBD2	NA	TRBV19	CASSHQRGGLSETQYF	TGTGCCAGTAGTCACCAGCGGGGGGGCCTCAGTGAGACCCAGTACTTC
TRBJ2-1	TRBD2	NA	TRBV3-1/TRBV3-2	CASSRTRAGEQFF	TGTGCCAGCAGCCGGACTAGAGCAGGTGAGCAGTTCTTC
TRBJ2-5	TRBD1	NA	TRBV19	CASRGTGLGETQYF	TGTGCCAGTAGAGGGACAGGGCTGGGGGAGACCCAGTACTTC
TRBJ1-4	NA	few	TRBV6-2/TRBV6-3	CASSRTALEKLFF	TGTGCCAGCAGCAGGACAGCACTTGAAAAACTGTTTTTT
TRBJ2-2	NA	NA	TRBV9	CASSPRGLSNTGELFF	TGTGCCAGCAGCCCCCGGGGACTTTCGAACACCGGGGAGCTGTTTTTT
TRBJ2-5	NA	NA	TRBV24-1	CATSDPAPPGLQETQYF	TGTGCCACCAGTGATCCTGCCCCTCCGGGACTCCAAGAGACCCAGTACTTC
TRBJ1-5	NA	once	TRBV30	CAWSPAKNWPQHF	TGTGCCTGGAGTCCCGCGAAAAATTGGCCCCAGCATTTT
TRBJ1-2	TRBD1	NA	TRBV4-1	CASSLAQGVVYGYTF	TGCGCCAGCAGCCTAGCACAGGGGGTGGTCTATGGCTACACCTTC
TRBJ2-3	TRBD2	NA	TRBV28	CATFGGDAGGTDTQYF	TGTGCCACCTTTGGGGGTGACGCGGGGGGCACAGATACGCAGTATTTT